This paragraph reports one TCR beta chain. Antigen unknown. Here immunoSEQ multiplex PCR was the method, and the copy in TCRdb shows in-frame clones only, minus some. The repertoire holds roughly 120,000 clones, with about 86% as singletons. Germline assignment: CDR1 SGHVS and CDR2 FQNEAQ. CDR3 length equals 15 residues. The ends lost 6 bases at V and 4 bases at J; junction bases unmatched: 11. The data stem from a study of T cell responses to AZD1222 COVID-19 vaccine. Study observations and caveats: Spike-specific TCR breadth and depth grew following two AZD1222 doses. The number of AZD1222 recipients seropositive at baseline was only 5 to 7. The donors showed a predominance of white British ancestry and of females, with possible underestimation of clonal diversity.

This receptor was obtained from an adult in good health. The chain uses TRBV7-8 and TRBJ2-7, with 8 positions matching TRBD2. The material sequenced was peripheral blood, taken on day 0 of AZD1222 vaccination. The CDR3 DNA follows: TGTGCCAGCAGTCGGGAGGGTGGGCAAAGTTACGAGCAGTACTTC. Encoded protein: CASSREGGQSYEQYF.